Shown below are 21 T cell receptor beta chains from a single sample sequenced in a study of CD8+CD57+ T cells in acquired aplastic anemia. It was genomic DNA that served as the template for profiling TCR beta VDJ and CDR3. TCRdb used MiXCR to reprocess the reads, holding one entry per CDR3 protein. The sample has approximately 200,000 distinct CDR3 sequences, under 65% seen once. Sequenced material: sorted CD4+, CD8+, or CD8+CD57+ T cells (not recorded which) from PBMCs. The origin of the receptors is a human donor in good health.

This chain joins TRBV7-2 and TRBJ1-4; a weak D match, TRBD1 (5 bases). The V end was cut by 3 bases, the J end by 5 bases, with 16 bases between. CDR3 length equals 16 residues. Per the germline V gene, CDR1 is SGHTA and CDR2 is FQGNSA. This CDR3 is CASSFVTGLGNEKLFF. CDR3 nucleotides: TGTGCCAGCAGCTTCGTAACGGGACTGGGCAATGAAAAACTGTTTTTT.

The chain uses TRBV10-2 and TRBJ1-5; a possible D gene is TRBD1 (5 bases). The CDR3 contains 14 residues. Trimming left V 4 bases short and J 1 base short, with 8 bases between. Germline values: CDR1 WSHSY, CDR2 SAAADI. The CDR3 sequence is CASSGQGSNQPQHF. In DNA, the CDR3 is TGCGCCAGCAGTGGTCAGGGCAGCAATCAGCCCCAGCATTTT.

Points on this clonotype: The junction departs from the called germline gene at one end, perhaps through a read error. This sequence joins TRBV7-2 and TRBJ2-2; maybe TRBD2 (5 bases). The CDR3 runs to 14 residues. Germline-derived CDR1 and CDR2 are SGHTA and FQGNSA. The CDR3: CASSLKAFTGELFF. As DNA, the CDR3 is TGTGCCAGCAGCTTAAAAGCGTTTACCGGGGAGCTGTTCTTT.

This clonotype was observed many times. The CDR3 loop reads CASRRTVHNEQFF. CDR3 coding DNA: TGTGCCAGCAGGAGGACAGTCCACAATGAGCAGTTCTTC. The rearrangement links TRBV25-1 to TRBJ2-1; possible D gene TRBD1, 6 bases. CDR1 MGHDK and CDR2 SYGVNS come from the germline V gene. This CDR3 region has 13 residues. V lost 6 bases and J lost 5, with 11 bases in between.

The chain joins TRBV7-6 to TRBJ2-7, with 16 bases aligning to TRBD2. Germline V CDR1 and CDR2: SGHVS, FNYEAQ. CDR3 length: 17 amino acids. J was trimmed by 2 bases and V by 3 bases; bases with no gene match: 4. Written as DNA, the CDR3 is TGTGCCAGCAGCTTTAGGGGACTAGCGGGAGGGCCCTACGAGCAGTACTTC. This translates into CASSFRGLAGGPYEQYF.

The table lists this clonotype with many counts. The V gene is TRBV4-1, the J gene TRBJ2-2; 7 nucleotides match TRBD1. From germline, CDR1 is MGHRA and CDR2 YSYEKL. The CDR3 sequence is 15 residues long. With 4 bases clipped from V and 4 bases from J, the junction kept 6 bases outside the gene matches. CDR3 sequence: CASSPTGVGTGELFF. Written as DNA, the CDR3 is TGCGCCAGCAGCCCTACAGGGGTAGGCACCGGGGAGCTGTTTTTT.

CDR3 sequence reads: CASRGGLAGNTF. The CDR3 DNA reads TGTGCCAGCAGGGGGGGACTAGCGGGAAACACCTTC. V usage is TRBV2 and J usage is TRBJ1-2, with D perhaps matching TRBD1 (5 bases). Germline CDR1 reads SNHLY; CDR2 reads FYNNEI. V lost 6 bases to trimming and J lost 12 bases, with 17 bases between them. This CDR3 comprises 12 residues.

This clonotype was recorded many times. V gene TRBV27 combines with J gene TRBJ2-7; perhaps TRBD2 as D (6 bases). Germline CDR1 reads MNHEY; CDR2 reads SMNVEV (reference sequence). This CDR3 has 14 residues. V was pared by 3 bases and J by 5 bases, with 14 bases between. The CDR3 is CASSFGGSVNEQYF. CDR3 coding DNA: TGTGCCAGCAGTTTTGGGGGGAGTGTTAACGAGCAGTACTTC.

There are a few counts of this clonotype. V and J are TRBV6-2 or TRBV6-3 and TRBJ2-7; D might be TRBD1 or TRBD2, each matching 5 bases. There are 13 residues in the CDR3. Germline CDR1 is MNHEY and CDR2 is SVGEGT. Trimming left V 6 bases short and J 9 bases short, with 18 bases between. The CDR3 loop is CASRDPGPPAQYF. As DNA, the CDR3 is TGTGCCAGCAGAGACCCGGGACCGCCGGCGCAGTACTTC.

This clonotype has at least ten counts. The chain couples TRBV15 to TRBJ2-7, with no clear D. The V gene lost 3 bases and the J gene lost 0 bases, with 6 bases spanning the gap. This CDR3 has 13 amino acids. Germline V CDR1 and CDR2: LNHNV, YYDKDF (reference sequence). CDR3 sequence: CATSSSGSYEQYF. As DNA, the CDR3 is TGTGCCACCAGCAGCTCGGGCTCCTACGAGCAGTACTTC.

The CDR3 nucleotides are TGTGCCAGCAGTGAACGGACGGTATACAATGAGCAGTTCTTC. Its translation: CASSERTVYNEQFF. This chain joins TRBV2 and TRBJ2-1; D is unclear. Germline-derived CDR1 and CDR2 are SNHLY and FYNNEI. Trimming stripped 2 bases from V and 4 bases from J, with 9 bases between. CDR3 length equals 14 residues.

This sequence joins TRBV7-8 and TRBJ1-3; no clear D. The CDR3 contains 14 residues. Trimming removed 3 bases at V and 0 bases at J, with 6 bases between. Per germline, CDR1 SGHVS and CDR2 FQNEAQ. In nucleotides, the CDR3 is TGTGCCAGCAGCTTGAGCAACTCTGGAAACACCATATATTTT. Translating gives CASSLSNSGNTIYF.

The rearrangement uses TRBV24-1 and TRBJ2-3, with D perhaps TRBD1 (6 bases). V dropped 3 bases and J dropped 0 bases, with 9 bases sitting between them. The CDR3 contains 15 residues. Germline CDR1 reads KGHDR; CDR2 reads SFDVKD. The CDR3 protein is CATSDGRGSTDTQYF. In DNA, the CDR3 is TGTGCCACCAGTGATGGCAGGGGCAGCACAGATACGCAGTATTTT.

This clonotype was observed many times. The chain uses TRBV7-2 and TRBJ2-1; D call uncertain. The CDR3 runs 15 residues. V lost 4 bases and J lost 2, with 12 bases in between. The V gene's germline CDR1 is SGHTA and CDR2 FQGNSA. Written as DNA, the CDR3 is TGTGCCAGCAGCTACAAAGACGGTCCCTACAATGAGCAGTTCTTC. This translates into CASSYKDGPYNEQFF.

The rearrangement joins TRBV24-1 to TRBJ2-2; tentative D call: TRBD2 (5 bases). V lost 9 bases and J 6 bases, leaving 13 bases between the germline ends. The germline gives CDR1 KGHDR, CDR2 SFDVKD. This CDR3 spans 13 amino acids. DNA of the CDR3: TGTGCCACCGAGCGCCCCGGGGCCGGGGAGCTGTTTTTT. As protein: CATERPGAGELFF.

The genes are TRBV7-9 and TRBJ2-1; D is undetermined. V lost 5 bases and J lost 7, with 9 bases in between. The CDR3 length is 12 residues. In germline, CDR1 is SEHNR, CDR2 FQNEAQ (reference sequence). The CDR3 sequence is CASSPQGNEQFF. CDR3 sequence (DNA): TGTGCCAGCAGCCCCCAAGGGAATGAGCAGTTCTTC.

This clonotype occurred many times. The V gene is TRBV20-1, the J gene TRBJ1-4; D gene ambiguous. Per the germline V gene, CDR1 is DFQATT and CDR2 is SNEGSKA (reference sequence). The CDR3 extends over 15 amino acids. Deletions cut 0 bases from V and 1 base from J, with 9 bases between. CDR3 sequence: CSARDQMGTNEKLFF. CDR3 nucleotide sequence: TGCAGTGCTAGAGATCAGATGGGAACTAATGAAAAACTGTTTTTT.

J is TRBJ1-1 and V is TRBV28, with 7 bases that match TRBD1. Germline V gives CDR1 MDHEN, CDR2 SYDVKM. V lost 3 bases, J lost 0 bases, and 4 bases stayed unmatched. CDR3 length equals 15 residues. CDR3 DNA sequence: TGTGCCAGCAGTTTCAGGGGGTCCCTGAACACTGAAGCTTTCTTT. Its protein is CASSFRGSLNTEAFF.

The chain employs TRBV7-9 and TRBJ2-7; 11 positions agree with TRBD2. J was trimmed by 0 bases and V by 5 bases; bases with no gene match: 3. There are 15 residues in the CDR3. Germline loops: CDR1 SEHNR, CDR2 FQNEAQ (reference sequence). The CDR3 coding sequence is TGTGCCAGCAGCCACACTAGCGGGGGCTCCTACGAGCAGTACTTC. This sequence encodes CASSHTSGGSYEQYF.

The chain links TRBV19 to TRBJ2-4; D not certain. The V and J ends lost 7 bases and 2 bases respectively, with 24 bases between them. The CDR3 is 18 residues long. Germline values: CDR1 LNHDA, CDR2 SQIVND (reference sequence). The CDR3 region has the DNA TGTGCCAGTACGGTAGGCGTTCAGAAGGGTGGTCCCAAAAACATTCAGTACTTC. Protein product: CASTVGVQKGGPKNIQYF.

The J gene is TRBJ1-6, the V gene TRBV19, with D unclear. Germline assignment: CDR1 LNHDA and CDR2 SQIVND (reference sequence). This CDR3 comprises 14 residues. V lost 5 bases and J lost 6, with 11 bases in between. In nucleotides, the CDR3 is TGTGCCAGTAGTCTTAGTCATCCTAATTCACCCCTCCACTTT. Its translation: CASSLSHPNSPLHF. Full variable domain (rest looked up from reference TRBV19 and TRBJ1-6): DGGITQSPKYLFRKEGQNVTLSCEQNLNHDAMYWYRQDPGQGLRLIYYSQIVNDFQKGDIAEGYSVSREKKESFPLTVTSAQKNPTAFYLCASSLSHPNSPLHFGNGTRLTVT.